This is a list of T cell receptor beta chains from one sample in a study of control samples from healthy donors and cancer patients. TCRdb's copy holds only in-frame clones and misses some; the assay was immunoSEQ multiplex PCR. Seen here are 98,000 or so clones, 75% to 85% observed once, and the top ten hold roughly a tenth. The sequenced sample was blood. These receptors originate from a young woman in good health. Each CDR3 is given without its conserved first and last residue. D genes are given only for firm matches.

D	V	J	CDR3
.	TRBV2	TRBJ2-1	ASSEGTRTFYNEQF
.	TRBV18	TRBJ1-1	ASSLGSGLNTEAF
.	TRBV25-1	TRBJ2-2	AREPRDTGELF
.	TRBV6-1	TRBJ2-7	ASSEFTVIGEQY
.	TRBV9	TRBJ1-5	ASSVGVAAHQPQH
TRBD1	TRBV2	TRBJ1-1	ASRARTGNMNTEAF
.	TRBV29-1	TRBJ2-2	SVKQVAGELF
TRBD2	TRBV20-1	TRBJ2-3	SASIAGLATDTQY
.	TRBV25-1	TRBJ1-3	ASSEWSGSSGNTIY
TRBD1	TRBV7-6	TRBJ1-2	ASSLGTGANYGYT
TRBD1	TRBV7-2	TRBJ2-7	ASSEQGATYEQY
TRBD1	TRBV6-1	TRBJ1-2	ASSEGQRHGYT
TRBD2	TRBV6-6	TRBJ2-3	ASTGLAGGPYTQY
.	TRBV4-3	TRBJ1-2	ASSQERQGSVLGYGYT
TRBD2	TRBV2	TRBJ2-5	ASSGSSAGGETQY
.	TRBV30	TRBJ1-3	AWSRDPGNTIY
TRBD1	TRBV30	TRBJ1-1	ALSGQPNTEAF
TRBD1	TRBV7-8	TRBJ1-2	ASSADRGRDGYT
.	TRBV15	TRBJ1-2	ATRPSPPNYGYT
TRBD1	TRBV3-1/TRBV3-2	TRBJ1-3	ASNVGGQGAGNTIY
.	TRBV5-1	TRBJ1-1	ASNTGWGRRTEAF
.	TRBV19	TRBJ2-6	ASEYRGSGANVLT
.	TRBV19	TRBJ1-1	ASSIEDTEAF
.	TRBV6-5	TRBJ1-4	ASRRQNEKLF
.	TRBV5-1	TRBJ2-1	ASSGKPNNEQF
TRBD2	TRBV5-1	TRBJ2-3	ASRTSGGLTDTQY
TRBD1	TRBV6-5	TRBJ1-2	ASTPDRATGYT
TRBD2	TRBV12-5	TRBJ2-3	ASGLKAGGPHTDTQY
.	TRBV30	TRBJ2-3	AWSVFGGTDTQY
TRBD2	TRBV5-5	TRBJ2-3	ASSSPTSGGKDTQY
.	TRBV6-2/TRBV6-3	TRBJ1-1	ASSADGLSTEAF
.	TRBV29-1	TRBJ2-3	SVVGPRGTDTQY
.	TRBV19	TRBJ1-1	ASRHGTWNTEAF
.	TRBV5-4	TRBJ2-5	ASSLEARGPETQY
.	TRBV10-2	TRBJ2-1	ASSESGGPLNEQF
.	TRBV29-1	TRBJ1-2	SVEENRGYGYT
.	TRBV10-2	TRBJ2-7	ASSEGKRSYEQY